The next 4 T cell receptor beta chains were all read from a single sample in a study of T cell changes during pregnancy in multiple sclerosis. Assay: immunoSEQ multiplex PCR; the TCRdb copy retains only in-frame clones and omits some. The sample shows tens of thousands of clones, 90% to 95% of them seen only once. Sequenced material: peripheral blood, taken in the first trimester of pregnancy. All receptors derive from a female donor with multiple sclerosis, enrolled in a pregnancy study.

The rearrangement joins TRBV21-1 to TRBJ1-2; the table assigns TRBD1, which was not confirmed against the DNA. TRBV21-1 is termed a pseudogene. This CDR3 has 15 residues. The CDR3 DNA is TGTGCCAGCAGCACACAGGGGAGAGGAGGGGATGGCTACACCTTC. It specifies CASSTQGRGGDGYTF.

This sequence joins TRBV7-2 and TRBJ1-4, with 7 bases matching TRBD1. Germline CDR1 is SGHTA and CDR2 is FQGNSA. There are 17 residues in the CDR3. V shed 4 bases, J shed 8 bases, and the junction held 16 bases outside the gene matches. CDR3 residues: CASSSTPDRVGREKLFF. In DNA form, the CDR3 reads TGTGCCAGCAGCTCCACCCCCGACAGGGTCGGTCGAGAAAAACTGTTTTTT.

The chain links TRBV5-4 to TRBJ2-5; perhaps TRBD1 as D (6 bases). Germline-derived CDR1 and CDR2 are SGHNT and YYREEE (reference sequence). Between the trimmed V and J ends, which lost 2 bases and 0 bases, there was a span of 14 bases. CDR3 length equals 16 residues. CDR3 nucleotide sequence: TGTGCCAGCAGCTTAGGGGCAGGGGCTTACCAAGAGACCCAGTACTTC. Amino acid sequence: CASSLGAGAYQETQYF. Filled out from reference TRBV5-4 and TRBJ2-5, the complete variable domain reads ETGVTQSPTHLIKTRGQQVTLRCSSQSGHNTVSWYQQALGQGPQFIFQYYREEENGRGNFPPRFSGLQFPNYSSELNVNALELDDSALYLCASSLGAGAYQETQYFGPGTRLLVL.

The chain combines TRBV5-5 with TRBJ1-4; D gene ambiguous. Trimming removed 4 bases at V and 8 bases at J, with 9 bases between. The CDR3 is 12 residues long. CDR1 is SGHKS and CDR2 is YYEKEE in the germline V gene (reference sequence). This CDR3 is CASSDNEEKLFF. CDR3 nucleotides: TGTGCCAGCAGCGATAACGAGGAAAAACTGTTTTTT.